This T cell receptor (beta chain) is drawn from a study of long-term antiretroviral therapy in people with HIV. Study results and limitations: Against controls, HIV repertoires showed narrower ranges of CDR3 length.

This clone turned up a few times. Its target is not known. Sequencing relied on immunoSEQ assay v3.0, run at survey level. The sequencing target was about 35,000-55,000 T-cell genomes per sample. TCRdb's table, derived via immunoSEQ multiplex PCR, lists solely in-frame clones and lacks some. The data contain roughly 24,000 clones, 85% of them seen just once; the ten biggest clones take up 12%. None of the participants with HIV were treated outside the United States. The V end was cut by 4 bases, the J end by 0 bases, with 22 bases between. Germline V gives CDR1 WNHNN, CDR2 SYGVQD (reference sequence). The CDR3 runs 19 residues.

The sequence was obtained from a man between 40 and 49 years old with HIV. This sample comprised unsorted PBMCs, obtained 1.6 years after starting antiretroviral therapy. The J gene is TRBJ1-3, the V gene TRBV10-1, with a possible D match to TRBD1 (5 bases). The CDR3 spells CASSALVGSGGNSGNTIYF. In DNA, the CDR3 is TGCGCCAGCAGTGCACTCGTTGGGTCCGGGGGAAACTCTGGAAACACCATATATTTT.